What follows are 8 T cell receptor beta chains derived from one specimen sequenced in a study of cytomegalovirus exposure and HLA in healthy donors. Assay: immunoSEQ multiplex PCR; the TCRdb copy retains only in-frame clones and omits some. Of roughly 80,000 clones detected, 93% appear once; the ten largest clones hold 0.65% to 0.7%. Sequencing was carried out using PBMCs. These receptors all stem from a man between 18 and 35 years old in good health and CMV-seronegative.

The chain joins TRBV28 to TRBJ1-3, with TRBD1 identical over 11 bases. The germline V gene has CDR1 MDHEN and CDR2 SYDVKM. The CDR3 has 17 amino acids. V shed 5 bases and J 1 base; nucleotides not matched to a gene: 7. The CDR3 sequence: CASSAGGTGGSGNTIYF. The CDR3 region has the DNA TGTGCCAGCAGTGCAGGGGGGACAGGGGGATCTGGAAACACCATATATTTT.

The CDR3 is CASSAKRDQPQHF. Written as DNA, the CDR3 is TGTGCCAGCAGTGCAAAACGAGATCAGCCCCAGCATTTT. The V and J genes are TRBV6-1 and TRBJ1-5; D unresolved. The V end lost 4 bases, the J end lost 5 bases, and 9 bases lay between the germline ends. Germline CDR1 and CDR2: MNHNS and SASEGT. The CDR3 has 13 residues.

V usage is TRBV7-6 and J usage is TRBJ1-1; 11 nucleotides line up with TRBD1. V shed 5 bases, J shed 2 bases, and the junction held 4 bases outside the gene matches. The CDR3 has 15 residues. Germline assignment: CDR1 SGHVS and CDR2 FNYEAQ. The CDR3 DNA sequence: TGTGCCAGCAGCCCCTGGACAGGGGGCAACACTGAAGCTTTCTTT. It translates to CASSPWTGGNTEAFF.

J is TRBJ1-4 and V is TRBV5-1; no firm D call. The CDR3 loop spans 14 amino acids. Germline loops: CDR1 SGHRS, CDR2 YFSETQ. The germline V and J ends were trimmed by 2 bases and 4 bases, with 9 bases remaining between them. CDR3 loop: CASSFRQINEKLFF. The CDR3 DNA follows: TGCGCCAGCAGCTTTCGCCAGATTAATGAAAAACTGTTTTTT.

The chain links TRBV27 to TRBJ2-1; no definite D call. CDR3 size: 16 residues. V shed 5 bases and J shed 5 bases, with 19 bases lying between them. From germline, CDR1 is MNHEY and CDR2 SMNVEV (reference sequence). CDR3 DNA sequence: TGTGCCAGCAGTCCCTCGTACGTTAGTAGTAACAATGAGCAGTTCTTC. Protein: CASSPSYVSSNNEQFF.

The V gene is TRBV5-1, the J gene TRBJ1-4; the D is unclear. Per the germline V gene, CDR1 is SGHRS and CDR2 is YFSETQ. V lost 0 bases and J 8 bases, leaving 5 bases between the germline ends. This CDR3 contains 12 residues. The CDR3 sequence: CASSLAGEKLFF. CDR3 in DNA: TGCGCCAGCAGCTTGGCGGGGGAAAAACTGTTTTTT.

This chain joins TRBV6-5 and TRBJ2-3, with TRBD1 matching over 8 bases. CDR1 is MNHEY and CDR2 is SVGAGI in the germline V gene. There are 15 residues in the CDR3. Germline trimming cut 3 bases from V and 3 bases from J; bases unmatched to any gene: 5. CDR3 in DNA: TGTGCCAGCAGTTATTCGAGACAGGGGACAGATACGCAGTATTTT. Translated: CASSYSRQGTDTQYF.

J is TRBJ2-2 and V is TRBV5-1; unclear D gene. V lost 1 base and J 5 bases, leaving 15 bases between the germline ends. The CDR3 contains 16 residues. CDR1 SGHRS and CDR2 YFSETQ come from the germline V gene. The CDR3 sequence is CASSLRSDPGTGELFF. Here the CDR3 DNA reads TGCGCCAGCAGCTTGCGTTCAGACCCCGGGACCGGGGAGCTGTTTTTT. Drawing the rest from reference TRBV5-1 and TRBJ2-2, the complete variable domain is KAGVTQTPRYLIKTRGQQVTLSCSPISGHRSVSWYQQTPGQGLQFLFEYFSETQRNKGNFPGRFSGRQFSNSRSEMNVSTLELGDSALYLCASSLRSDPGTGELFFGEGSRLTVL.